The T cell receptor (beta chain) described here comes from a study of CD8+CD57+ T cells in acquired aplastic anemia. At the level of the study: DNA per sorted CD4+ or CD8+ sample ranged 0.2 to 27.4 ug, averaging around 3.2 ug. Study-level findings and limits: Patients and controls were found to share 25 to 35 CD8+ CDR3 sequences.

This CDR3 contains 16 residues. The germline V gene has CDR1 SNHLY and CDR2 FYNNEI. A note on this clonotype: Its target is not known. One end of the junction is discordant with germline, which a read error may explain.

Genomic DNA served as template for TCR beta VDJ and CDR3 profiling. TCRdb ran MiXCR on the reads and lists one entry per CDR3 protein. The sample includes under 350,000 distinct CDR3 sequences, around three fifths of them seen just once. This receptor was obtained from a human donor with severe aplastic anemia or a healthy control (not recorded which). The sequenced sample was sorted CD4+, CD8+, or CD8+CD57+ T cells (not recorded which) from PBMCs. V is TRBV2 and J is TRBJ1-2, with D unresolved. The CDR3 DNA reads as TGTGCCAGCAGTGAAGCCGAGGGCGCGCACCAATATGGCTACACTTTC. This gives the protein CASSEAEGAHQYGYTF.